The rows below give T cell receptor beta chains drawn from one sample of a study of T-cell memory formation after mild COVID-19. TCRdb ran MiXCR on the 5' RACE reads and lists one entry per CDR3 protein. The sample shows roughly 600,000 distinct CDR3 sequences, about a sixth of them seen only once. The sample was PBMCs or a T cell subset sorted from them (not recorded which). The receptors derive from an adult woman who had mild COVID-19 (a few samples of this study predate the infection). Cell type and time point are not known. The CDR3 runs from the conserved cysteine through the conserved F or W. The D gene is left open where the match is weak. The size entry is marked missing in some rows and otherwise reads once, few, many or a size class.

D gene	J gene	clone size	V gene	CDR3 protein	CDR3 DNA
TRBD1	TRBJ1-4	NA	TRBV27	CASSSPIRQGGRNEKLFF	TGTGCCAGCAGTTCCCCAATCCGACAGGGGGGCCGTAATGAAAAACTGTTTTTT
NA	TRBJ2-5	NA	TRBV3-1	CASSLPGRTLQETQYF	TGTGCCAGCAGCCTACCCGGTCGAACCTTACAAGAGACCCAGTACTTC
NA	TRBJ1-3	few	TRBV20-1	CSARDSYSGNTIYF	TGCAGTGCTAGGGACAGCTACTCTGGAAACACCATATATTTT
NA	TRBJ2-1	NA	TRBV4-3	CASSQGRGNGYEQFF	TGCGCCAGCAGCCAAGGCCGAGGTAATGGCTATGAGCAGTTCTTC
TRBD2	TRBJ2-1	NA	TRBV6-2/TRBV6-3	CASSYQEGGGRTSNEQFF	TGTGCCAGCAGTTACCAGGAGGGAGGCGGGAGGACGAGCAATGAGCAGTTCTTC
NA	TRBJ1-1	few	TRBV18	CASSPRAVFDRPSNTEAFF	TGTGCCAGCTCCCCTCGGGCGGTTTTTGATCGGCCCTCGAACACTGAAGCTTTCTTT
NA	TRBJ2-5	NA	TRBV4-1	CASSQTPLLSGYQETQYF	TGCGCCAGCAGCCAGACCCCCCTCCTATCCGGTTACCAAGAGACCCAGTACTTC
NA	TRBJ2-2	NA	TRBV6-4	CASRVGSTGELFF	TGTGCCAGCAGAGTTGGGAGCACCGGGGAGCTGTTTTTT
NA	TRBJ2-6	few	TRBV7-6	CAIQGSPGANVLTF	TGTGCCATCCAGGGCTCCCCTGGGGCCAACGTCCTGACTTTC
NA	TRBJ2-1	few	TRBV29-1	CSVERGRDEQFF	TGCAGCGTTGAAAGGGGGAGGGATGAGCAGTTCTTC
NA	TRBJ1-2	few	TRBV20-1	CSASWGNNYGYTF	TGCAGTGCTAGCTGGGGGAATAACTATGGCTACACCTTC
NA	TRBJ2-3	few	TRBV28	CASSPSQADTQYF	TGTGCCAGCAGCCCCTCACAGGCAGATACGCAGTATTTT
TRBD1	TRBJ2-7	few	TRBV19	CASSDRGHEQYF	TGTGCCAGCTCGGACAGGGGTCACGAGCAGTACTTC
NA	TRBJ1-1	few	TRBV15	CATSSKVDTEAFF	TGTGCCACCAGCTCCAAGGTGGACACTGAAGCTTTCTTT
TRBD1	TRBJ1-4	few	TRBV5-1	CASSYHTGGEITNEKLFF	TGCGCCAGCAGCTACCATACAGGGGGCGAAATTACTAATGAAAAACTGTTTTTT
TRBD2	TRBJ2-1	few	TRBV4-1	CASSHDEGGGVYEQFF	TGCGCCAGCAGCCACGACGAGGGCGGGGGGGTTTATGAGCAGTTCTTC
TRBD1	TRBJ1-2	few	TRBV7-2	CASSLDFGQGRAYTF	TGTGCCAGCAGCTTGGACTTTGGACAGGGAAGGGCCTACACCTTC
TRBD1	TRBJ2-2	few	TRBV20-1	CSARVTGTNTGELFF	TGCAGTGCTAGAGTGACAGGGACGAACACCGGGGAGCTGTTTTTT
NA	TRBJ1-1	NA	TRBV12-5	CASALPPGTTEAFF	TGTGCTAGTGCCCTCCCTCCTGGAACCACTGAAGCTTTCTTT
TRBD1	TRBJ2-2	NA	TRBV29-1	CSVEGMGQGPTGELFF	TGCAGCGTTGAAGGAATGGGACAGGGCCCCACCGGGGAGCTGTTTTTT
NA	TRBJ1-1	NA	TRBV19	CASSIGGMAVNTEAFF	TGTGCCAGTAGTATAGGGGGTATGGCAGTGAACACTGAAGCTTTCTTT
TRBD1	TRBJ2-7	few	TRBV12-3/TRBV12-4	CASSKGGQGAFEQYF	TGTGCCAGCAGCAAAGGGGGACAGGGGGCCTTCGAGCAGTACTTC
NA	TRBJ2-1	few	TRBV2	CASSARGRPYNEQFF	TGTGCCAGCAGTGCCCGGGGGAGGCCCTACAATGAGCAGTTCTTC
NA	TRBJ2-1	NA	TRBV3-1	CASSPSTRSWGNEQFF	TGTGCCAGCAGCCCGTCGACTCGTTCGTGGGGGAATGAGCAGTTCTTC
TRBD2	TRBJ2-1	NA	TRBV24-1	CATSDSLRGWAPNEQFF	TGTGCCACCAGTGATTCGCTGCGGGGGTGGGCTCCCAATGAGCAGTTCTTC
TRBD2	TRBJ2-3	many	TRBV11-2	CASSLDLSGGLNGQYF	TGTGCCAGCAGCTTAGACCTTAGCGGGGGCTTGAACGGGCAGTATTTT
TRBD2	TRBJ2-2	NA	TRBV24-1	CATSDSGTGNTGELFF	TGTGCCACCAGTGATAGCGGGACGGGGAACACCGGGGAGCTGTTTTTT
TRBD1	TRBJ2-1	few	TRBV7-8	CASSARARQGAYNEQFF	TGTGCCAGCAGCGCCAGAGCGCGGCAGGGGGCCTACAATGAGCAGTTCTTC
NA	TRBJ2-2	NA	TRBV12-3/TRBV12-4	CASSPFRNTGELFF	TGTGCCAGCAGTCCATTTAGGAACACCGGGGAGCTGTTTTTT
NA	TRBJ2-3	NA	TRBV19	CASSIRDFQWTDTQYF	TGTGCCAGTAGTATACGGGACTTCCAGTGGACAGATACGCAGTATTTT
TRBD2	TRBJ2-3	NA	TRBV6-2/TRBV6-3	CASSPVGRVQYF	TGTGCCAGCAGCCCCGTGGGGAGGGTGCAGTATTTT
TRBD2	TRBJ2-3	NA	TRBV9	CASRPSGSLTDTQYF	TGTGCCAGCAGGCCTAGCGGGAGTTTGACAGATACGCAGTATTTT
NA	TRBJ1-3	few	TRBV9	CASSGTTISGNTIYF	TGTGCCAGCAGCGGGACCACCATCTCTGGAAACACCATATATTTT
TRBD1	TRBJ1-3	NA	TRBV5-1	CASSGDRGSDTIYF	TGCGCCAGCAGCGGGGACAGGGGATCAGACACCATATATTTT
NA	TRBJ1-2	NA	TRBV4-1	CASSQVPLGDEWGYTF	TGCGCCAGCAGCCAAGTACCCCTCGGGGACGAGTGGGGCTACACCTTC
NA	TRBJ2-7	few	TRBV20-1	CSVRDNWSYEQYF	TGCAGTGTTCGGGACAATTGGTCCTACGAGCAGTACTTC
NA	TRBJ1-5	few	TRBV18	CASSPRDPQPQHF	TGTGCCAGCTCACCCCGGGACCCTCAGCCCCAGCATTTT
NA	TRBJ2-1	few	TRBV4-3	CASSPRWGNEQFF	TGCGCCAGCAGCCCTCGATGGGGCAATGAGCAGTTCTTC
TRBD2	TRBJ2-7	NA	TRBV4-3	CASSRALPAGNYEQYF	TGCGCCAGCAGCCGGGCCCTCCCAGCGGGGAACTACGAGCAGTACTTC
TRBD1	TRBJ2-7	few	TRBV5-1	CASSRRQGADEQYF	TGCGCCAGCAGCCGTAGACAGGGGGCCGACGAGCAGTACTTC
TRBD1	TRBJ1-1	NA	TRBV2	CASSGWGQVNTEAFF	TGTGCCAGCAGTGGGTGGGGACAGGTGAACACTGAAGCTTTCTTT
TRBD2	TRBJ2-1	many	TRBV5-1	CASSGAGPNYNEQFF	TGCGCCAGCAGCGGAGCGGGACCGAACTACAATGAGCAGTTCTTC
NA	TRBJ1-2	few	TRBV7-2	CASSMVPPIPYGYTF	TGTGCCAGCAGCATGGTTCCCCCCATCCCCTATGGCTACACCTTC
NA	TRBJ2-1	many	TRBV24-1	CATSRGNNEQFF	TGTGCCACCAGTAGGGGGAATAATGAGCAGTTCTTC
NA	TRBJ1-2	NA	TRBV3-1	CASSQSRRVGQTAYGYTF	TGTGCCAGCAGCCAAAGTCGTCGGGTCGGACAGACGGCCTATGGCTACACCTTC
NA	TRBJ2-1	NA	TRBV28	CASRGLADGFF	TGTGCCAGCAGAGGCTTAGCGGACGGGTTCTTC
TRBD1	TRBJ2-1	few	TRBV9	CASSVFTGGHYNEQFF	TGTGCCAGCAGCGTATTCACAGGGGGCCATTACAATGAGCAGTTCTTC
TRBD2	TRBJ2-3	few	TRBV12-3/TRBV12-4	CASSGAVITSGGWNTQYF	TGTGCCAGCAGTGGAGCCGTGATAACTAGCGGGGGCTGGAATACGCAGTATTTT
TRBD1	TRBJ2-3	once	TRBV12-3/TRBV12-4	CASSPGQGRADTQYF	TGTGCCAGCAGCCCGGGACAGGGAAGGGCAGATACGCAGTATTTT
TRBD1	TRBJ2-1	NA	TRBV29-1	CSVEDELGTGIGALNEQFF	TGCAGCGTTGAAGACGAGCTCGGGACAGGGATTGGGGCTCTGAATGAGCAGTTCTTC
TRBD2	TRBJ2-1	NA	TRBV7-6	CASSLVGGSGPYNEQFF	TGTGCCAGCAGCTTAGTGGGCGGGAGCGGCCCCTACAATGAGCAGTTCTTC
NA	TRBJ1-1	NA	TRBV18	CASSTTSWTDNTEAFF	TGTGCCAGCTCAACCACGTCATGGACAGACAACACTGAAGCTTTCTTT
NA	TRBJ2-7	once	TRBV28	CASTPSGGGGSYEQYF	TGTGCCAGCACCCCCAGCGGAGGGGGGGGGTCCTACGAGCAGTACTTC
TRBD1	TRBJ1-2	few	TRBV6-6	CASSPGGSNYGYTF	TGTGCCAGCAGTCCAGGGGGCTCCAACTATGGCTACACCTTC
NA	TRBJ2-1	few	TRBV7-6	CASSLGGWSGNEQFF	TGTGCCAGCAGCTTAGGAGGTTGGAGCGGCAATGAGCAGTTCTTC
NA	TRBJ2-7	NA	TRBV19	CASSMTDLPVEEQYF	TGTGCCAGTAGTATGACCGATCTGCCAGTGGAGGAGCAGTACTTC
NA	TRBJ2-7	NA	TRBV7-2	CASNLDGRGSYEQYF	TGTGCCAGCAACCTTGATGGCAGGGGTTCCTACGAGCAGTACTTC